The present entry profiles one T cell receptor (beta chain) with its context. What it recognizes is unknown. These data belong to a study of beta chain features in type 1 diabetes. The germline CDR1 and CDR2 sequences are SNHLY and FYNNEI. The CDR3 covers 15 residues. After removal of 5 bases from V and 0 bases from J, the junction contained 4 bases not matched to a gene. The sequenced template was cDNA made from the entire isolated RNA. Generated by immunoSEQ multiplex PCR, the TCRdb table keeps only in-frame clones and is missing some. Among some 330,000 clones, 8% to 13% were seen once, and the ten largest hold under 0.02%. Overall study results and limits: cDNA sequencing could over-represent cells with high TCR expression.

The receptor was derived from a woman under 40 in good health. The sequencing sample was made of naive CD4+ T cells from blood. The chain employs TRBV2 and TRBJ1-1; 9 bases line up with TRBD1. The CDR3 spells CASSRTGAMNTEAFF. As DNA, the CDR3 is TGTGCCAGCAGTCGGACAGGGGCCATGAACACTGAAGCTTTCTTT. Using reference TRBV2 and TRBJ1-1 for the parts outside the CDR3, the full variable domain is EPEVTQTPSHQVTQMGQEVILRCVPISNHLYFYWYRQILGQKVEFLVSFYNNEISEKSEIFDDQFSVERPDGSNFTLKIRSTKLEDSAMYFCASSRTGAMNTEAFFGQGTRLTVV.